Following are 27 T cell receptor beta chains from one sample sequenced in a study of blood T cell repertoires in COVID-19. Profiling relied on immunoSEQ multiplex PCR, and the TCRdb table lists in-frame clones only, not all of them. The sample carries more than 85,000 clones, 82% recorded once. Sequencing input: peripheral blood. The origin of the receptors is a man between 65 and 79 years old with acute or convalescent COVID-19.

This sequence joins TRBV7-2 and TRBJ2-7, with D possibly matching TRBD1 (8 bases). The germline gives CDR1 SGHTA, CDR2 FQGNSA. The CDR3 length is 16 residues. V gave up 5 bases and J gave up 4 bases, with 21 bases separating them. The CDR3 protein is CASSAGDRGAGYEQYF. The CDR3 DNA reads TGTGCCAGCAGCGCGGGAGACAGGGGCGCTGGGTACGAGCAGTACTTC.

The V gene is TRBV29-1, the J gene TRBJ1-1; 9 bases agree with TRBD1. The CDR3 contains 17 residues. Germline-derived CDR1 and CDR2 are SQVTM and ANQGSEA. V was pared by 4 bases and J by 6 bases, with 18 bases of the junction left unmatched. The CDR3 region has the DNA TGCAGCGTTGTAATCGGGGGACAGGGCGTCAGCGGCGCTGAAGCTTTCTTT. It yields the protein CSVVIGGQGVSGAEAFF.

This clone was seen only once. This chain uses TRBV7-9 with TRBJ2-3; a weak D match, TRBD2 (7 bases). Germline CDR1 and CDR2: SEHNR and FQNEAQ (reference sequence). Trimming removed 6 bases from V and 1 base from J, with 14 bases in between. The CDR3 is made up of 15 amino acids. The CDR3 DNA is TGTGCCAGCAGTTCCGGGGGGCGAGGCACAGATACGCAGTATTTT. Encoded protein: CASSSGGRGTDTQYF.

This sequence joins TRBV18 and TRBJ2-5; TRBD2 aligns across 8 bases. Germline assignment: CDR1 KGHSH and CDR2 LQKENI. The CDR3 length is 15 residues. The J segment lost 2 bases and the V segment lost 2 bases, leaving 4 bases of the junction unmatched. The CDR3, as DNA: TGTGCCAGCTCACCAGCGGGAGGACTTCAAGAGACCCAGTACTTC. Amino acids: CASSPAGGLQETQYF.

The chain is built from TRBV15 and TRBJ1-5; 7 bases agree with TRBD1. This CDR3 contains 17 residues. V lost 0 bases and J lost 5; bases outside the gene matches: 10. Looked up from germline, CDR1 is LNHNV and CDR2 is YYDKDF (reference sequence). CDR3 DNA sequence: TGTGCCACCAGCAGAGACGGGGGGGACAGTCGATATCAGCCCCAGCATTTT. The encoded protein is CATSRDGGDSRYQPQHF.

The V call is TRBV27, the J call TRBJ1-2, with 10 bases identical to TRBD1. CDR3 length equals 14 residues. CDR1 MNHEY and CDR2 SMNVEV come from the germline V gene (reference sequence). V lost 4 bases and J lost 5; bases outside the gene matches: 4. CDR3 nucleotides: TGTGCCAGCAGTTCGGGACAGGGGATATATGGCTACACCTTC. It is translated as CASSSGQGIYGYTF.

The rearrangement joins TRBV24-1 to TRBJ2-1; 9 bases line up with TRBD1. Germline lookup yields CDR1 KGHDR and CDR2 SFDVKD. The CDR3 is made up of 16 amino acids. V lost 4 bases, J lost 2 bases, and 5 bases stayed unmatched. In nucleotides, the CDR3 is TGTGCCACCAGTGACACCGGGACAGGGCCCTACAATGAGCAGTTCTTC. Translation gives CATSDTGTGPYNEQFF.

This chain links TRBV3-1 (or the pseudogene TRBV3-2) with TRBJ1-1, with D maybe TRBD1 (5 bases). CDR3 length equals 12 residues. From germline, CDR1 is LGHDT and CDR2 YNNKEL (reference sequence). Trimming shortened V by 10 bases and J by 6 bases, and 15 bases separated the two germline ends. The CDR3 nucleotides read TGTGCCACAATAGGTTCGGGGGCTGAAGCTTTCTTT. It translates to CATIGSGAEAFF.

The V and J genes are TRBV30 and TRBJ1-2, with D possibly matching TRBD1 (5 bases). Between the trimmed V and J ends, which lost 8 bases and 6 bases, there was a span of 19 bases. CDR3 length: 13 residues. Germline-derived CDR1 and CDR2 are GTSNPN and SVGIG (reference sequence). CDR3 loop: CAGNRGGENGYTF. DNA for the CDR3: TGTGCCGGAAATCGGGGAGGGGAGAATGGCTACACCTTC.

This chain links TRBV18 with TRBJ2-2; TRBD2 matches at 8 bases. Germline CDR1 reads KGHSH; CDR2 reads LQKENI. V shed 6 bases, J shed 0 bases, and the junction held 3 bases outside the gene matches. The CDR3 contains 15 residues. CDR3 coding DNA: TGTGCCAGCTCGTGGACTAGCTCGAACACCGGGGAGCTGTTTTTT. It is translated as CASSWTSSNTGELFF.

The chain carries TRBV3-1 (or the pseudogene TRBV3-2) and TRBJ1-2; D not resolved. The CDR3 contains 12 residues. Trimming removed 5 bases at V and 6 bases at J, with 10 bases between. Germline CDR1 LGHDT, CDR2 YNNKEL (reference sequence). Written as DNA, the CDR3 is TGTGCCAGCAGCTCCCCGTCAGATGGCTACACCTTC. Translating it yields CASSSPSDGYTF.

The rearrangement links TRBV7-9 to TRBJ2-7; D might be TRBD1 (6 bases). This CDR3 comprises 14 residues. With 7 bases removed from V and 4 bases from J, the gap between germline ends came to 17 bases. CDR1 SEHNR and CDR2 FQNEAQ come from the germline V gene (reference sequence). DNA for the CDR3: TGTGCCAGCATTAGTGGGACAACACCTTACGAGCAGTACTTC. Translation: CASISGTTPYEQYF.

This clone appeared a single time. This chain joins TRBV7-2 and TRBJ2-1, with 16 bases that match TRBD2. Trimming removed 4 bases from V and 4 bases from J; junction bases left unmatched: 10. The CDR3 is 19 amino acids. Looked up from germline, CDR1 is SGHTA and CDR2 is FQGNSA. The CDR3 spells CASSSGTSGRAGYYNEQFF. CDR3 in DNA: TGTGCCAGCAGCTCCGGGACTAGCGGGAGGGCGGGATATTACAATGAGCAGTTCTTC.

The chain combines TRBV27 with TRBJ1-6, with TRBD1 matching over 8 bases. Germline-derived CDR1 and CDR2 are MNHEY and SMNVEV (reference sequence). The ends lost 2 bases at V and 8 bases at J; junction bases unmatched: 11. The CDR3 consists of 17 residues. The CDR3 bases are TGTGCCAGCAGTTTAGTCGAGGGACAGGTTGGATATTCACCCCTCCACTTT. The encoded protein is CASSLVEGQVGYSPLHF.

This chain links TRBV3-1 (or the pseudogene TRBV3-2) with TRBJ2-1; perhaps TRBD2 as D (5 bases). The germline V gene has CDR1 LGHDT and CDR2 YNNKEL (reference sequence). This CDR3 spans 16 amino acids. Between the trimmed V and J ends, which lost 3 bases and 3 bases, there was a span of 15 bases. The CDR3, as DNA: TGTGCCAGCAGCCATCGCGAGGGTGGGTTCTACAATGAGCAGTTCTTC. Translating gives CASSHREGGFYNEQFF.

The CDR3 protein is CASSQSGEQFF. The DNA for the CDR3 is TGTGCCAGCAGTCAAAGCGGTGAGCAGTTCTTC. V gene TRBV7-3 combines with J gene TRBJ2-1; maybe TRBD2 (5 bases). Per the germline V gene, CDR1 is SGHTA and CDR2 is FQGTGA. The CDR3 covers 11 residues. Trimming pared 6 bases from V and 9 bases from J, leaving 9 bases between.

The chain uses TRBV27 and TRBJ2-7, with TRBD2 matching over 7 bases. V lost 1 base and J lost 0; bases outside the gene matches: 3. Germline V gives CDR1 MNHEY, CDR2 SMNVEV (reference sequence). This CDR3 is 15 amino acids long. The CDR3 nucleotides are TGTGCCAGCAGTTTATTCGGGAGGAGCTCCTACGAGCAGTACTTC. Translating gives CASSLFGRSSYEQYF.

The rearrangement links TRBV5-4 to TRBJ2-5, with 8 bases that match TRBD1. The germline CDR1 and CDR2 sequences are SGHNT and YYREEE (reference sequence). The junction had 8 bases not matched to a gene; V was cut back by 4 bases and J by 6 bases. CDR3 size: 14 residues. CDR3 sequence: CASSPDRAGKTQYF. The CDR3 DNA sequence: TGTGCCAGCAGCCCGGACAGGGCAGGAAAGACCCAGTACTTC.

The chain has TRBV27 and TRBJ1-6, with D possibly matching TRBD1 (5 bases). Germline lookup yields CDR1 MNHEY and CDR2 SMNVEV (reference sequence). Between the trimmed V and J ends, which lost 3 bases and 6 bases, there was a span of 12 bases. The CDR3 has 15 amino acids. The CDR3 DNA reads TGTGCCAGCAGTTTTCTCGGGCAGGGTAATTCACCCCTCCACTTT. Translated: CASSFLGQGNSPLHF.

The chain links TRBV7-6 to TRBJ1-6; maybe TRBD1 (5 bases). From germline, CDR1 is SGHVS and CDR2 FNYEAQ. The CDR3 length is 13 residues. V lost 5 bases, J lost 6 bases, and 8 bases lay in between. CDR3 DNA sequence: TGTGCCAGCAGCGACAGTTCTAATTCACCCCTCCACTTT. Translating gives CASSDSSNSPLHF. Complete variable domain (other parts from reference TRBV7-6 and TRBJ1-6): GAGVSQSPRYKVTKRGQDVALRCDPISGHVSLYWYRQALGQGPEFLTYFNYEAQQDKSGLPNDRFSAERPEGSISTLTIQRTEQRDSAMYRCASSDSSNSPLHFGNGTRLTVT.

This clone was observed a single time. The gene calls are TRBV9 and TRBJ2-1; TRBD2 matches at 8 bases. Germline values: CDR1 SGDLS, CDR2 YYNGEE. Losses at the gene ends were 4 bases for V and 6 bases for J; bases not matched to a gene: 9. This CDR3 has 15 residues. The CDR3 is CASSPAPRGGNEQFF. CDR3 in DNA: TGTGCCAGCAGCCCCGCCCCCCGGGGGGGCAATGAGCAGTTCTTC.

V usage is TRBV24-1 and J usage is TRBJ1-1, with 8 bases identical to TRBD1. This CDR3 comprises 14 residues. Looked up from germline, CDR1 is KGHDR and CDR2 is SFDVKD. V shed 7 bases, J shed 0 bases, and the junction held 3 bases outside the gene matches. This CDR3 is CATRPGQVNTEAFF. The CDR3 DNA sequence: TGTGCCACCAGACCGGGACAGGTGAACACTGAAGCTTTCTTT.

This chain uses TRBV18 with TRBJ1-1; D is possibly TRBD1 (5 bases). This CDR3 comprises 16 residues. Germline assignment: CDR1 KGHSH and CDR2 LQKENI. V was trimmed by 3 bases and J by 3 bases, leaving 17 bases between them. CDR3 region: CASSPRAGKGHTEAFF. DNA for the CDR3: TGTGCCAGCTCACCTAGAGCAGGGAAGGGGCACACTGAAGCTTTCTTT.

The chain employs TRBV29-1 and TRBJ2-3, with a tentative D call TRBD2 (5 bases). Looked up from germline, CDR1 is SQVTM and CDR2 is ANQGSEA. The V end lost 0 bases, the J end lost 2 bases, and 12 bases lay between the germline ends. This CDR3 is built from 15 residues. The CDR3 here is CSVEELSGLTDTQYF. The CDR3 nucleotides are TGCAGCGTTGAAGAATTGAGCGGCCTCACAGATACGCAGTATTTT.

The chain couples TRBV7-2 to TRBJ2-1; D uncertain. V lost 5 bases to trimming and J lost 1 base, with 12 bases between them. Germline V gives CDR1 SGHTA, CDR2 FQGNSA. This CDR3 is 15 amino acids long. CDR3 coding DNA: TGTGCCAGCAGCCTAGGACGGCGGTCCTACAATGAGCAGTTCTTC. Its protein product is CASSLGRRSYNEQFF.

This chain connects TRBV7-8 to TRBJ1-5, with 9 bases matching TRBD1. This CDR3 comprises 14 residues. The V gene's germline CDR1 is SGHVS and CDR2 FQNEAQ. V lost 5 bases, J lost 7 bases, and 6 bases stayed unmatched. The CDR3 reads CASSGQGFGQPQHF. CDR3 bases: TGTGCCAGCAGCGGACAGGGGTTCGGGCAGCCCCAGCATTTT.

CDR3 loop: CASGLVTNTGELFF. In DNA form, the CDR3 reads TGCGCCAGCGGGTTGGTTACGAACACCGGGGAGCTGTTTTTT. This chain connects TRBV5-1 to TRBJ2-2; D remains ambiguous. The CDR3 extends over 14 amino acids. The V and J ends lost 7 bases and 0 bases respectively, with 10 bases between them. Germline-derived CDR1 and CDR2 are SGHRS and YFSETQ.